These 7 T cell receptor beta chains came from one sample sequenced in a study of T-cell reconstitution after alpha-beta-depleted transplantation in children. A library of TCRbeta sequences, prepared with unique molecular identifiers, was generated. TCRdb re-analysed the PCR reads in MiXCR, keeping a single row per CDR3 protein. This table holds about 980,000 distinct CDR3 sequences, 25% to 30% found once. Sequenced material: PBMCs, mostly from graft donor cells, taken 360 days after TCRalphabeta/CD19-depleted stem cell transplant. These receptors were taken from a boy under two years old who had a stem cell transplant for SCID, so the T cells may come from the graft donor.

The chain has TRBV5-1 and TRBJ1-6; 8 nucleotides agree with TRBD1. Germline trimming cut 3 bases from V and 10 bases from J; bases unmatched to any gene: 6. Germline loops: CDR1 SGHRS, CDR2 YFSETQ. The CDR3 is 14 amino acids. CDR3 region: CASSSDRADSPLHF. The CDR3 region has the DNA TGCGCCAGCAGCTCGGACAGGGCCGACTCACCCCTCCACTTT. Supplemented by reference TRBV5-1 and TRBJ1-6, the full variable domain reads KAGVTQTPRYLIKTRGQQVTLSCSPISGHRSVSWYQQTPGQGLQFLFEYFSETQRNKGNFPGRFSGRQFSNSRSEMNVSTLELGDSALYLCASSSDRADSPLHFGNGTRLTVT.

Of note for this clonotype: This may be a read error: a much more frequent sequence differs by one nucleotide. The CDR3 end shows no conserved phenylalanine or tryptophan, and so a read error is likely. This CDR3 reads CASSFEGTGYPEQFC. The CDR3 coding sequence is TGTGCCAGCAGTTTTGAAGGGACAGGGTACCCTGAGCAGTTCTGC. The chain recombines TRBV28 with TRBJ2-1, with 9 bases lining up with TRBD1. This CDR3 has 15 residues. J was trimmed by 9 bases and V by 3 bases; bases with no gene match: 9. The germline V gene encodes CDR1 MDHEN and CDR2 SYDVKM.

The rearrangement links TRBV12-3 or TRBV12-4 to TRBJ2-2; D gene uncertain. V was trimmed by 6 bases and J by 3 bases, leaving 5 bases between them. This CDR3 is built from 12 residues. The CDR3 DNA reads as TGTGCCAGCAGGAAGGACACCGGGGAGCTGTTTTTT. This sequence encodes CASRKDTGELFF.

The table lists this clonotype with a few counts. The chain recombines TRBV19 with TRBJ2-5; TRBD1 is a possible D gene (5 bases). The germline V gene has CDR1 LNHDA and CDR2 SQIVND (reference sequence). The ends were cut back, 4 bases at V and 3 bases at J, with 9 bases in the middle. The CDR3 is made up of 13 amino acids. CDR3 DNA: TGTGCCAGTAGTAGATCAGGGAAAGAGACCCAGTACTTC. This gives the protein CASSRSGKETQYF.

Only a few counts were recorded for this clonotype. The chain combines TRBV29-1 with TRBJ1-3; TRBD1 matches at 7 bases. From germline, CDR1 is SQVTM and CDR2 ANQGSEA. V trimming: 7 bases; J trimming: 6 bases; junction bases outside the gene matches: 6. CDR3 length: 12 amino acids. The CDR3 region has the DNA TGCAGCGCCGGGACAGAGAAAAACACCATATATTTT. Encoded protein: CSAGTEKNTIYF.

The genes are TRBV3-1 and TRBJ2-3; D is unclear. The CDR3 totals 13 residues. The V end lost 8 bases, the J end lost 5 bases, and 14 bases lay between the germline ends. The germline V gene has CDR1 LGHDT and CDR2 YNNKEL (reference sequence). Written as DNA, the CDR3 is TGTGCCAGCGGCAGGCGGTTTGGAGATACGCAGTATTTT. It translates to CASGRRFGDTQYF.

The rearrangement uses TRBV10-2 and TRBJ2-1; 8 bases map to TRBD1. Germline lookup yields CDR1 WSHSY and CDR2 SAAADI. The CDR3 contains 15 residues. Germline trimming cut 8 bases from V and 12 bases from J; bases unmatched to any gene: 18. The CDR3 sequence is CASQEDRVSLAWQFF. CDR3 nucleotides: TGCGCCAGCCAGGAGGACAGGGTCTCTTTGGCTTGGCAGTTCTTC.